The rows below give T cell receptor beta chains drawn from one sample of a study of regulatory T cells in long-lasting Graves disease. TCRdb reprocessed the multiplex PCR reads with MiXCR, giving one entry per CDR3 protein. The profile covers over 200,000 distinct CDR3 sequences, with roughly 18% appearing a single time and roughly 23% taken by the ten largest. Material: peripheral blood mononuclear cells (PBMCs), obtained at new diagnosis, from a patient treated with antithyroid drugs. The receptor set was obtained from a female donor with Graves disease. Each CDR3 is given with its conserved first and last residue. The D gene is left open where the match is weak. Clone size is stated in some rows and not others, as once, few, many or a class when expanded.

clone size: -
V gene: TRBV18
D gene: TRBD1
CDR3 length: 15
J gene: TRBJ1-1
CDR3 DNA: TGTGCCAGCTCACGACAGGGACGCGGGAGCACTGATGCTTTCTTT
CDR3 protein: CASSRQGRGSTDAFF

clone size: many
V gene: TRBV20-1
D gene: -
CDR3 length: 11
J gene: TRBJ1-2
CDR3 DNA: TGCAGTGCTAGAGATGGTTGGGGGCAGACCTTC
CDR3 protein: CSARDGWGQTF

clone size: many
V gene: TRBV11-2
D gene: TRBD1
CDR3 length: 15
J gene: TRBJ2-5
CDR3 DNA: TGTGCCAGCAGCTCTATGACAGGGAGAGGAGGGACCCAGTACTTC
CDR3 protein: CASSSMTGRGGTQYF

clone size: many
V gene: TRBV29-1
D gene: -
CDR3 length: 12
J gene: TRBJ1-1
CDR3 DNA: TGCAGCGTTGTAGGGTACAGCACTGAAGCTTTCTTT
CDR3 protein: CSVVGYSTEAFF

clone size: many
V gene: TRBV28
D gene: TRBD2
CDR3 length: 15
J gene: TRBJ2-7
CDR3 DNA: TGTGCCAGCAGGGGGGAGACTAGCGCCCAGTACGAGCAGTACTTC
CDR3 protein: CASRGETSAQYEQYF

clone size: -
V gene: TRBV6-5
D gene: TRBD2
CDR3 length: 15
J gene: TRBJ2-5
CDR3 DNA: TGTGCCAGCAGTTACGGATTAGCGGGGCGAGAGACCCAGTACTTC
CDR3 protein: CASSYGLAGRETQYF

clone size: many
V gene: TRBV2
D gene: -
CDR3 length: 14
J gene: TRBJ1-2
CDR3 DNA: TGTGCCGGCAGCCTAAGGGAAGGGTGGGATGGCTACACCTTC
CDR3 protein: CAGSLREGWDGYTF

clone size: -
V gene: TRBV5-4
D gene: TRBD1
CDR3 length: 14
J gene: TRBJ2-5
CDR3 DNA: TGTGCCAGCAGCTTAGTAGGGGGCAAAGAGACCCAGTACTTC
CDR3 protein: CASSLVGGKETQYF

clone size: many
V gene: TRBV6-2/TRBV6-3
D gene: TRBD1
CDR3 length: 15
J gene: TRBJ2-7
CDR3 DNA: TGTGCCAGCGTTCTTTCCGAGGGGGCGATGTACGAGCAGTACTTC
CDR3 protein: CASVLSEGAMYEQYF

clone size: many
V gene: TRBV12-3/TRBV12-4
D gene: -
CDR3 length: 14
J gene: TRBJ2-4
CDR3 DNA: TGTGCCAGCAGTCCCCCGGACAGCAAAAACATTCAGTACTTC
CDR3 protein: CASSPPDSKNIQYF

clone size: many
V gene: TRBV13
D gene: -
CDR3 length: 14
J gene: TRBJ2-7
CDR3 DNA: TGTGCCAGCAGCCCCTTCGTTAGCTCCTACGAGCAGTACTTC
CDR3 protein: CASSPFVSSYEQYF

clone size: many
V gene: TRBV7-7
D gene: TRBD2
CDR3 length: 14
J gene: TRBJ2-5
CDR3 DNA: TGTGCTAGCAGCTTACCCGGGGGGAAAGAGACCCAGTACTTC
CDR3 protein: CASSLPGGKETQYF

clone size: many
V gene: TRBV7-9
D gene: TRBD2
CDR3 length: 18
J gene: TRBJ2-1
CDR3 DNA: TGTGCCAGCAGCTTAGCCGCGGGACTAGCGGGCCCATACAATGAGCAGTTCTTC
CDR3 protein: CASSLAAGLAGPYNEQFF

clone size: -
V gene: TRBV28
D gene: -
CDR3 length: 14
J gene: TRBJ1-4
CDR3 DNA: TGTGCCAGCAGGAAGACAGTGGGACGCGAAAAACTGTTTTTT
CDR3 protein: CASRKTVGREKLFF

clone size: many
V gene: TRBV2
D gene: -
CDR3 length: 14
J gene: TRBJ1-4
CDR3 DNA: TGTGCCAGCAAGGAAGGTTCAACTAATGAAAAACTGTTTTTT
CDR3 protein: CASKEGSTNEKLFF

clone size: many
V gene: TRBV25-1
D gene: TRBD1
CDR3 length: 15
J gene: TRBJ1-6
CDR3 DNA: TGTGCCAGCTGCCCCTCGGACAGGGGGGATTCACCCCTCCACTTT
CDR3 protein: CASCPSDRGDSPLHF

clone size: many
V gene: TRBV7-7
D gene: TRBD1
CDR3 length: 15
J gene: TRBJ2-5
CDR3 DNA: TGTGCTAGCAGCTTAGAGGGGGCTCCCGCGGAGACCCAGTACTTC
CDR3 protein: CASSLEGAPAETQYF

clone size: -
V gene: TRBV3-1
D gene: TRBD2
CDR3 length: 17
J gene: TRBJ2-7
CDR3 DNA: TGTGCCAGCAGCCCCCTATTTAGCGGGAGGACTGGCGACGAGCAGTACTTC
CDR3 protein: CASSPLFSGRTGDEQYF

clone size: -
V gene: TRBV28
D gene: -
CDR3 length: 15
J gene: TRBJ2-1
CDR3 DNA: -
CDR3 protein: CASSFLAGGNNEQFF

clone size: many
V gene: TRBV2
D gene: TRBD1
CDR3 length: 15
J gene: TRBJ2-1
CDR3 DNA: TGTGCCAGCAGTGGGGACAGGGGAAGGGGCAATGAGCAGTTCTTC
CDR3 protein: CASSGDRGRGNEQFF

clone size: many
V gene: TRBV25-1
D gene: TRBD2
CDR3 length: 15
J gene: TRBJ2-1
CDR3 DNA: TGTGCCAGCAGTGAATCTAGCGGGAGAGTCAATGAGCAGTTCTTC
CDR3 protein: CASSESSGRVNEQFF

clone size: many
V gene: TRBV15
D gene: -
CDR3 length: 13
J gene: TRBJ2-5
CDR3 DNA: TGTGCCACCAGCAGAGATCCAAGGGAGACCCAGTACTTC
CDR3 protein: CATSRDPRETQYF

clone size: -
V gene: TRBV7-2
D gene: -
CDR3 length: 15
J gene: TRBJ2-7
CDR3 DNA: TGTGCCAGCAGCTTAGGGTATGGGCCGGCCTACGAGCAGTACTTC
CDR3 protein: CASSLGYGPAYEQYF

clone size: many
V gene: TRBV3-1
D gene: TRBD2
CDR3 length: 16
J gene: TRBJ2-7
CDR3 DNA: TGTGCCAGCAGCCAAGATCCCCTAGCGGTTGCCTACGAGCAGTACTTC
CDR3 protein: CASSQDPLAVAYEQYF